The rows below give T cell receptor beta chains drawn from one sample of a study of shared clonotypes between healthy human individuals. TCRdb's table, derived via immunoSEQ multiplex PCR, lists solely in-frame clones and lacks some. The sample lists approximately 1.5 million clones, 98% occurring once. The material sequenced was naive CD4+ T cells sorted from blood. These receptors originate from a young man in good health. Each CDR3 is given without its conserved first and last residue. Fields, in order: V gene, J gene, clone size, CDR3 protein. A row's size may be missing; if present it is once, few, many or a size class.

V gene: TRBV25-1; J gene: TRBJ2-7; clone size: NA; CDR3 protein: ASSEWNSGRGEQY
V gene: TRBV6-1; J gene: TRBJ1-4; clone size: NA; CDR3 protein: ASSEYPRGEKLF
V gene: TRBV5-4; J gene: TRBJ1-2; clone size: NA; CDR3 protein: ASSLAGGGHGYT
V gene: TRBV9; J gene: TRBJ1-1; clone size: NA; CDR3 protein: ASSREAWTAHGTEAF
V gene: TRBV6-1; J gene: TRBJ1-5; clone size: NA; CDR3 protein: ASRSDRVHNQPQH
V gene: TRBV5-1; J gene: TRBJ2-3; clone size: NA; CDR3 protein: ASSLAGLSTDTQY
V gene: TRBV10-3; J gene: TRBJ2-5; clone size: NA; CDR3 protein: AISEGLPKETQY
V gene: TRBV10-3; J gene: TRBJ2-7; clone size: NA; CDR3 protein: AISDQNRQFYEQY
V gene: TRBV28; J gene: TRBJ1-2; clone size: NA; CDR3 protein: ASSFSAQGRYGYT
V gene: TRBV5-1; J gene: TRBJ2-7; clone size: once; CDR3 protein: ASSSGSGRSYEQY
V gene: TRBV15; J gene: TRBJ1-5; clone size: NA; CDR3 protein: ATSRDLDRERPQH
V gene: TRBV5-1; J gene: TRBJ1-1; clone size: NA; CDR3 protein: ASSLVAENEAF
V gene: TRBV27; J gene: TRBJ2-7; clone size: NA; CDR3 protein: ASTFLAGSSYEQY
V gene: TRBV6-5; J gene: TRBJ2-7; clone size: NA; CDR3 protein: ASSLLAGDGEQY
V gene: TRBV7-2; J gene: TRBJ2-1; clone size: NA; CDR3 protein: ASSFAPGQWNEQF
V gene: TRBV5-1; J gene: TRBJ2-7; clone size: NA; CDR3 protein: ASSGGQGASFEQY
V gene: TRBV11-2; J gene: TRBJ2-5; clone size: NA; CDR3 protein: ASSLEAPGFQETQY
V gene: TRBV5-1; J gene: TRBJ1-3; clone size: NA; CDR3 protein: ASSAGTGDGNTIY
V gene: TRBV30; J gene: TRBJ2-4; clone size: NA; CDR3 protein: AWSDGQQNIQY
V gene: TRBV28; J gene: TRBJ2-5; clone size: NA; CDR3 protein: ASRTMGHIQETQY
V gene: TRBV7-9; J gene: TRBJ2-1; clone size: once; CDR3 protein: ASSLVLGVDRDEQF
V gene: TRBV9; J gene: TRBJ2-1; clone size: NA; CDR3 protein: ASSVGGGLSYNEQF
V gene: TRBV5-4; J gene: TRBJ2-7; clone size: NA; CDR3 protein: ASSSRQGATYEQY
V gene: TRBV6-1; J gene: TRBJ2-7; clone size: NA; CDR3 protein: ASIERDSSPYEQY
V gene: TRBV27; J gene: TRBJ2-3; clone size: NA; CDR3 protein: ASSHSVGGDSADTQY
V gene: TRBV6-1; J gene: TRBJ2-7; clone size: NA; CDR3 protein: ASSEWGRGGRSSYEQY